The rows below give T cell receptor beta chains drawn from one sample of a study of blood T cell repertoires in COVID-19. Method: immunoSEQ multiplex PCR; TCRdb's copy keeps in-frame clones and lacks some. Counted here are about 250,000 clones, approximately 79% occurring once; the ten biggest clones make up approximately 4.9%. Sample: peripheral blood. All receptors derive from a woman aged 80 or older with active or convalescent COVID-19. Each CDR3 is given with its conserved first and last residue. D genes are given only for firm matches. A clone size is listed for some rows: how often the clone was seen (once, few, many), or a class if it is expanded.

CATSRGGGTGYPNEQYF	TGTGCCACCAGCAGAGGCGGCGGCACAGGGTACCCCAACGAGCAGTACTTC	TRBV15	TRBJ2-7	NA	NA
CATSRVTGRNEKLFF	TGTGCCACCAGCAGAGTCACAGGAAGAAATGAAAAACTGTTTTTT	TRBV15	TRBJ1-4	NA	NA
CASSEVAPVSGGNYGYTF	TGTGCCAGCAGTGAAGTAGCCCCCGTCTCGGGAGGGAACTATGGCTACACCTTC	TRBV6-1	TRBJ1-2	NA	once
CASSVGTGIVSGYTF	TGTGCCAGCAGCGTAGGGACAGGGATAGTCAGCGGCTACACCTTC	TRBV9	TRBJ1-2	TRBD1	NA
CASTPSWANVLTF	TGTGCCAGCACCCCCTCCTGGGCCAACGTCCTGACTTTC	TRBV7-2	TRBJ2-6	NA	NA
CASSPQFLSSYNSPLHF	TGTGCCAGCTCACCACAGTTCTTGAGCTCCTATAATTCACCCCTCCACTTT	TRBV18	TRBJ1-6	NA	NA
CASTPGGLLAEETQYF	TGTGCCAGCACCCCCGGAGGCCTTTTAGCGGAGGAGACCCAGTACTTC	TRBV28	TRBJ2-5	NA	NA
CASSLGGSDQPQHF	TGTGCCAGCAGCTTAGGAGGATCGGATCAGCCCCAGCATTTT	TRBV7-2	TRBJ1-5	NA	NA
CASSAGDLRRGWNEKLFF	TGTGCCAGCAGTGCGGGGGATCTTCGGAGGGGATGGAATGAAAAACTGTTTTTT	TRBV6-1	TRBJ1-4	NA	NA
CASSLLGPGGTEAFF	TGCGCCAGCAGCTTGCTTGGGCCTGGTGGCACTGAAGCTTTCTTT	TRBV5-1	TRBJ1-1	NA	NA
CASSAYVNTEAFF	TGTGCCAGCAGTGCCTACGTGAACACTGAAGCTTTCTTT	TRBV28	TRBJ1-1	NA	NA
CATSNYPDRVFF	TGTGCCACCAGCAATTATCCGGACAGGGTGTTTTTT	TRBV15	TRBJ1-4	TRBD1	NA
CASSDGSGTNQPQHF	TGCGCCAGCAGCGACGGATCAGGCACCAATCAGCCCCAGCATTTT	TRBV10-1	TRBJ1-5	NA	NA
CASSQDRTGGGYTF	TGCGCCAGCAGCCAAGATAGGACAGGGGGAGGCTACACCTTC	TRBV4-1	TRBJ1-2	TRBD1	NA
CASSLDLGAGAGYTF	TGCGCCAGCAGCTTGGATTTGGGTGCAGGGGCTGGCTACACCTTC	TRBV5-1	TRBJ1-2	NA	NA
CASRGQGAAGVQPQHF	TGTGCCAGCAGAGGACAGGGGGCGGCAGGCGTTCAGCCCCAGCATTTT	TRBV28	TRBJ1-5	TRBD1	NA
CASTTQGVETQYF	TGTGCCAGCACCACACAGGGGGTGGAGACCCAGTACTTC	TRBV28	TRBJ2-5	TRBD1	NA
CASRNYNSGGGYNEQFF	TGTGCCAGCAGAAATTATAATAGCGGGGGGGGTTACAATGAGCAGTTCTTC	TRBV28	TRBJ2-1	TRBD2	once
CASSQRGSNNEQFF	TGTGCCAGCAGCCAGCGGGGGAGCAACAATGAGCAGTTCTTC	TRBV3-1/TRBV3-2	TRBJ2-1	TRBD2	NA
CASSQDFGEGLTYGYTF	TGCGCCAGCAGCCAAGATTTCGGTGAGGGACTGACGTATGGCTACACCTTC	TRBV4-1	TRBJ1-2	NA	NA
CASINGGTAYEQYF	TGTGCCAGCATCAATGGTGGGACAGCCTACGAGCAGTACTTC	TRBV2	TRBJ2-7	TRBD1	NA
CASSTGQGRVTEAFF	TGTGCCAGTAGTACCGGACAGGGGAGGGTCACTGAAGCTTTCTTT	TRBV19	TRBJ1-1	TRBD1	NA
CASSLGSGGYNEQFF	TGTGCCAGCAGCTTAGGTAGCGGGGGCTACAATGAGCAGTTCTTC	TRBV7-6	TRBJ2-1	TRBD2	NA
CASSRGSTLYYEQYF	TGTGCCAGCAGCCGTGGTAGTACCCTATACTACGAGCAGTACTTC	TRBV5-5	TRBJ2-7	NA	few